Following are 8 T cell receptor beta chains from one sample sequenced in a study of T cells in Graves' hyperthyroidism and ophthalmopathy (dated by TCRdb to the late 2010s). The method behind the library was multiplex PCR. Sequencing used an Illumina HiSeq 2000. TCR beta CDR3 regions were amplified from RNA transcripts. The first round of RT-PCR for the TCR CDR3 was performed with the HTBI primer set and the Qiagen OneStep RT-PCR kit. Through fastp at Q25 and MiXCR, TCRdb rebuilt clones from the public reads, retaining in-frame beta chains. Every CDR3 protein is listed once, alongside the most common genes and DNA of its rows. The sample records some 490,000 distinct CDR3 sequences, 15% to 20% of which are singletons. The biggest ten clones account for approximately 30% of the sample. The sample consisted of blood. The receptors here all came from a woman aged 25-40 years with Graves' ophthalmopathy.

The chain employs TRBV7-9 and TRBJ2-3; D is uncertain. The CDR3 has 15 residues. With 3 bases removed from V and 0 bases from J, the gap between germline ends came to 10 bases. CDR1 is SEHNR and CDR2 is FQNEAQ in the germline V gene (reference sequence). Written as DNA, the CDR3 is TGTGCCAGCAGCTTTTTTCGAGGTAGCACAGATACGCAGTATTTT. This codes for CASSFFRGSTDTQYF.

In the case of this clonotype: One end of the junction varies from germline; a read error may be responsible. The chain combines TRBV28 with TRBJ2-1; 11 bases match TRBD2. This CDR3 contains 16 residues. CDR1 is MDHEN, CDR2 SYDVKM, per germline. Here the CDR3 reads CASSQPGLAAYNEQFF. CDR3 DNA sequence: TGCGCCAGCAGCCAACCGGGACTAGCGGCTTACAATGAGCAGTTCTTC.

This clonotype has at least ten counts. The chain has TRBV11-2 and TRBJ2-4, with TRBD2 identical over 12 bases. The CDR3 has 19 amino acids. V shed 2 bases, J shed 0 bases, and the junction held 8 bases outside the gene matches. Looked up from germline, CDR1 is SGHAT and CDR2 is FQNNGV. The CDR3 DNA follows: TGTGCCAGCAGCTTATATACTAGCGGGAGGCATATAGCCAAAAACATTCAGTACTTC. Protein product: CASSLYTSGRHIAKNIQYF.

This clonotype was seen ten or more times. This chain links TRBV28 with TRBJ1-1, with D possibly matching TRBD1 (5 bases). V lost 5 bases and J lost 2, with 18 bases in between. Germline CDR1 MDHEN, CDR2 SYDVKM. CDR3 length: 16 amino acids. The CDR3 nucleotides read TGTGCCAGCAGTCCACCCCCCCGACAGCAAAACACTGAAGCTTTCTTT. Its translation: CASSPPPRQQNTEAFF.

This clonotype was found many times. The J gene is TRBJ1-6, the V gene TRBV28; D is uncertain. CDR1 and CDR2 from the germline V gene are MDHEN and SYDVKM. Trimming took 1 base from V and 7 from J, leaving 8 bases between them. This CDR3 has 14 amino acids. The DNA of the CDR3 is TGTGCCAGCAGTTTATTGAGGTTGAATTCACCCCTCCACTTT. It yields the protein CASSLLRLNSPLHF.

The sample holds many counts of this clonotype. This chain joins TRBV2 and TRBJ2-5; 7 bases are a match to TRBD1. The trim removed 4 bases at V and 4 bases at J, leaving 6 bases unmatched. CDR3 length: 14 residues. Germline CDR1 and CDR2: SNHLY and FYNNEI. The CDR3 spells CASSAPSGGETQYF. The DNA of the CDR3 is TGTGCCAGCAGTGCCCCGTCAGGGGGAGAGACCCAGTACTTC.

This clonotype was counted ten times or more. V is TRBV4-3 and J is TRBJ2-2, with 7 bases matching TRBD2. V lost 0 bases to trimming and J lost 6 bases; unmatched junction nucleotides: 10. Germline V gene data show CDR1 as LGHNA and CDR2 as YSLEER. The CDR3 covers 17 residues. The CDR3 DNA is TGCGCCAGCAGCCAAGATGGGGGAGGGGTTCTTGCCGGGGAGCTGTTTTTT. It is translated as CASSQDGGGVLAGELFF.

This clonotype was seen repeatedly, ten times or more. The V and J genes are TRBV5-1 and TRBJ2-1, with TRBD2 identical over 12 bases. Germline-derived CDR1 and CDR2 are SGHRS and YFSETQ. The CDR3 spans 17 residues. Losses at the gene ends were 2 bases for V and 8 bases for J; bases not matched to a gene: 11. The CDR3 spells CASSFPPELAGGYEQFF. The CDR3 DNA is TGCGCCAGCAGCTTCCCCCCGGAGCTAGCGGGGGGGTATGAGCAGTTCTTC.